This record covers a single TCR beta chain. The data originate from a study of T cells after yellow fever vaccination. Looked up from germline, CDR1 is SGHRS and CDR2 is YFSETQ. Trimming shortened V by 4 bases and J by 5 bases, and 18 bases separated the two germline ends. This CDR3 contains 15 residues. TCRdb passed the 5' RACE reads through MiXCR, listing each CDR3 protein once. The sample includes 500,000 to 650,000 distinct CDR3 sequences, about 14% of them seen just once. V gene TRBV5-1 combines with J gene TRBJ2-5; TRBD1 is a possible D gene (6 bases). The TCR was taken from a man aged 25 to 40 who received the YFV17D yellow fever vaccine. The starting material was PBMCs, obtained on the day of the yellow fever booster vaccination. The CDR3 nucleotides read TGCGCCAGCAGCGGGGACACGGGTATTTTGGAGACCCAGTACTTC. This codes for CASSGDTGILETQYF.